This T cell receptor (beta chain) is drawn from a study of identical twins. Trimming pared 6 bases from V and 2 bases from J, leaving 10 bases between. CDR3 length: 13 amino acids. Germline loops: CDR1 SGHTA, CDR2 FQGNSA. Whole-study results and caveats: Conclusions leaned on cross-sectional statistical analysis and did not track the same donors over time. For zero-insertion analyses, partial confounding could come from invariant MAIT and iNKT cells.

Via MiXCR, TCRdb re-called the 5' RACE reads, giving one row per CDR3 protein. The repertoire includes roughly 290,000 distinct CDR3 sequences, roughly 10% of them detected once, and about 7.1% sits in the top ten. With regard to this clonotype: What it binds is unknown.

The same data also went into a second study, on yellow fever vaccine responses in identical twins.

The chain combines TRBV7-2 with TRBJ2-5; the D is unclear. Input material: CD8+ T cells sorted from blood. This TCR came from a woman under 30 in good health. In DNA form, the CDR3 reads TGTGCCAGCAGTTCTATCTTACAAGAGACCCAGTACTTC. Its translation is CASSSILQETQYF.